Following are 11 T cell receptor beta chains from one sample sequenced in a study of CD8+ T cells in alopecia areata. Treatment specified: oral pan-JAK inhibitor, 5-10 mg twice daily. RNA was isolated and reverse transcribed to cDNA, the sequencing template. TCRdb keeps only in-frame clones here, not all; method: immunoSEQ multiplex PCR. This sample has over 95,000 clones, with approximately 55% found just once. The sequencing here drew on CD4+ T cells sorted from blood, taken at week 24, from a patient treated with tofacitinib. Source of these receptors: a human donor with alopecia areata.

CDR3 DNA sequence: TGTGCCAGCAGCTTAGCCGTAGCCCGAGGCTACGAGCAGTACTTC. Translating it yields CASSLAVARGYEQYF. The chain is built from TRBV7-9 and TRBJ2-7; no clear D. The V and J ends lost 0 bases and 3 bases respectively, with 12 bases between them. Germline CDR1 SEHNR, CDR2 FQNEAQ (reference sequence). This CDR3 comprises 15 residues.

This chain connects TRBV19 to TRBJ2-6; 7 bases map to TRBD2. Germline CDR1 and CDR2: LNHDA and SQIVND (reference sequence). V shed 6 bases and J 2 bases; nucleotides not matched to a gene: 4. CDR3 length equals 15 residues. As DNA, the CDR3 is TGTGCCAGTAGAGGGAGGGCAGCTGGGGCCAACGTCCTGACTTTC. Protein product: CASRGRAAGANVLTF.

The chain employs TRBV28 and TRBJ2-7; 7 nucleotides line up with TRBD2. J lost 5 bases, V lost 5 bases, and 0 bases had no gene match. Germline V gene lookup returns CDR1 MDHEN and CDR2 SYDVKM. CDR3 length equals 11 residues. The CDR3 DNA reads as TGTGCCAGCAGTCGGGGGGACGAGCAGTACTTC. Translation: CASSRGDEQYF.

This clone came up once. This chain connects TRBV7-2 to TRBJ2-3; D gene unclear. Deletions cut 3 bases from V and 0 bases from J, with 7 bases between. This CDR3 contains 14 residues. Germline values: CDR1 SGHTA, CDR2 FQGNSA. The CDR3 loop is CASSFGHSTDTQYF. In DNA form, the CDR3 reads TGTGCCAGCAGCTTTGGCCATAGCACAGATACGCAGTATTTT.

V is TRBV29-1 and J is TRBJ2-5; D could derive from TRBD1 or TRBD2 (6 bases each). Germline lookup yields CDR1 SQVTM and CDR2 ANQGSEA. The V gene lost 0 bases and the J gene lost 7 bases, with 15 bases spanning the gap. The CDR3 is 14 amino acids. This CDR3 is CSVEDPGGMWTQYF. For the CDR3, the DNA is TGCAGCGTTGAAGATCCCGGGGGCATGTGGACCCAGTACTTC.

A few counts support this clone. The chain uses TRBV28 and TRBJ1-1, with D tentatively TRBD1 (6 bases). V shed 4 bases and J shed 8 bases, with 14 bases lying between them. This CDR3 region has 13 residues. Germline CDR1 and CDR2: MDHEN and SYDVKM. The CDR3 DNA sequence: TGTGCCAGCAGTTGGACAGCATCCGGAGAAGCTTTCTTT. This sequence encodes CASSWTASGEAFF.

V gene TRBV4-1 combines with J gene TRBJ2-1, with 7 bases that match TRBD2. Germline CDR1 reads MGHRA; CDR2 reads YSYEKL. Trimming at V came to 4 bases and at J to 1 base, leaving 10 bases not matched to a gene. This CDR3 contains 17 residues. CDR3 nucleotide sequence: TGCGCCAGCAGCCGAGGACTAGTCGGGCTTTCCTACAATGAGCAGTTCTTC. Translated, it gives CASSRGLVGLSYNEQFF.

The chain uses TRBV2 and TRBJ2-2; 11 bases line up with TRBD2. The trim removed 8 bases at V and 5 bases at J, leaving 4 bases unmatched. The CDR3 length is 14 residues. Germline lookup yields CDR1 SNHLY and CDR2 FYNNEI. CDR3 coding DNA: TGTGCCAGCGCACTAGCGGGGGTGACCGGGGAGCTGTTTTTT. It codes for CASALAGVTGELFF.

This clone was picked up a small number of times. The rearrangement joins TRBV29-1 to TRBJ2-7; TRBD1 is a possible D gene (7 bases). CDR3 size: 13 residues. Trimming took off 4 bases at V and 6 bases at J, with 16 bases between the two ends. The germline gives CDR1 SQVTM, CDR2 ANQGSEA. CDR3 DNA sequence: TGCAGCGTTGGGGTTGGGACAGCGGGCGAGCAGTACTTC. Its translation is CSVGVGTAGEQYF.

The chain is built from TRBV6-5 and TRBJ2-5, with TRBD2 identical over 12 bases. CDR1 is MNHEY, CDR2 SVGAGI, per germline. The V segment lost 6 bases and the J segment 5 bases; nucleotides outside the gene matches: 7. The CDR3 covers 15 residues. The CDR3: CASSTGLAGWETQYF. The CDR3 region has the DNA TGTGCCAGCAGCACAGGACTAGCGGGGTGGGAGACCCAGTACTTC.

The chain joins TRBV29-1 to TRBJ1-1; possible D gene TRBD1, 5 bases. V dropped 5 bases and J dropped 7 bases, with 11 bases sitting between them. This CDR3 comprises 11 residues. CDR1 and CDR2 (germline): SQVTM, ANQGSEA. This CDR3 is CSVRGHYEAFF. The CDR3 nucleotides read TGCAGCGTTCGTGGACATTATGAAGCTTTCTTT.